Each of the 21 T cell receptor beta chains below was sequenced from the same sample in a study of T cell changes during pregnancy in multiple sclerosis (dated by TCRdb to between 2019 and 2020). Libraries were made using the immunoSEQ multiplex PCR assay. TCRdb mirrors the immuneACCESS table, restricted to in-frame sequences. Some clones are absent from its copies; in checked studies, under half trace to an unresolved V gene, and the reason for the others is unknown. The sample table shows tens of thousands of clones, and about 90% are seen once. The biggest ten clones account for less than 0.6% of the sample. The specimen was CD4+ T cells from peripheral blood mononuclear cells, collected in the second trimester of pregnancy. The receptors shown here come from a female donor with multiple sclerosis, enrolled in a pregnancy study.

CDR3 in DNA: TGTGCCTCCATAAAACAGGGGGCCAAAAACATTCAGTACTTC. Translated: CASIKQGAKNIQYF. The chain uses TRBV28 and TRBJ2-4; 7 bases align to TRBD1. The CDR3 runs to 14 residues. CDR1 MDHEN and CDR2 SYDVKM come from the germline V gene. V trimming: 11 bases; J trimming: 1 base; junction bases outside the gene matches: 8.

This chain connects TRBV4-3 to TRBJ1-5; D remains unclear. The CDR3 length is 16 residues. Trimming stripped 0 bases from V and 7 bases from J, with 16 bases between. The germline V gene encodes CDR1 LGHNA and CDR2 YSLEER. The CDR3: CASSQDSWGGAQPQHF. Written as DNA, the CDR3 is TGCGCCAGCAGCCAAGATAGCTGGGGAGGAGCCCAGCCCCAGCATTTT.

This chain's CDR3 is CASSSGTNNNEQFF. DNA of the CDR3: TGCGCCAGCAGCTCCGGGACTAATAACAATGAGCAGTTCTTC. The chain joins TRBV5-1 to TRBJ2-1, with 7 bases lining up with TRBD2. The CDR3 is 14 amino acids. Per germline, CDR1 SGHRS and CDR2 YFSETQ. V was clipped by 3 bases and J by 5 bases; unmatched bases: 5.

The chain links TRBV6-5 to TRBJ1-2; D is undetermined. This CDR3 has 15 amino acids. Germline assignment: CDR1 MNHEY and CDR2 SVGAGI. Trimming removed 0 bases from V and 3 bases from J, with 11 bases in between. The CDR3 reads CASSYSNNPHYGYTF. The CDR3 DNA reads TGTGCCAGCAGTTACTCGAACAACCCCCACTATGGCTACACCTTC.

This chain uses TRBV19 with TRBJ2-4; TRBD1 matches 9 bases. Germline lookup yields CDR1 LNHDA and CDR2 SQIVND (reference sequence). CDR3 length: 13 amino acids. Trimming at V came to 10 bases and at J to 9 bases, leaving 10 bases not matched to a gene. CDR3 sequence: CATSGQGLRIQYF. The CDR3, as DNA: TGTGCCACCTCGGGACAGGGTTTACGCATTCAGTACTTC.

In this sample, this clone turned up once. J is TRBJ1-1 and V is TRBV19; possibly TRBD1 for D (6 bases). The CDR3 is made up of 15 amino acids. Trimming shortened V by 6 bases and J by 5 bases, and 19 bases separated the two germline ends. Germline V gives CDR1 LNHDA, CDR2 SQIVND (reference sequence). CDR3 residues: CASSRATGILTEAFF. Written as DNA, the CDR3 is TGTGCCAGTAGCCGCGCCACAGGGATATTAACTGAAGCTTTCTTT.

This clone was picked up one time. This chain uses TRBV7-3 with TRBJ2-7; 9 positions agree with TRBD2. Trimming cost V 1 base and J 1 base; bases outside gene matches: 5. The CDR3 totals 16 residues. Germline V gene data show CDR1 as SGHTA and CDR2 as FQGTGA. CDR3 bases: TGTGCCAGCAGCTTAAGGGGGACTAGCTGGTCCTACGAGCAGTACTTC. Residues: CASSLRGTSWSYEQYF.

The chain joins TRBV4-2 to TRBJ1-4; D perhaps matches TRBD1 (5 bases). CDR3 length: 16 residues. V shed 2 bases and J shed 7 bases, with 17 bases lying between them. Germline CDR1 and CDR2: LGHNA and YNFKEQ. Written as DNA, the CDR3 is TGTGCCAGCAGCCAAAGAGGGGACTCGCCGGGTGAAAAACTGTTTTTT. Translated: CASSQRGDSPGEKLFF.

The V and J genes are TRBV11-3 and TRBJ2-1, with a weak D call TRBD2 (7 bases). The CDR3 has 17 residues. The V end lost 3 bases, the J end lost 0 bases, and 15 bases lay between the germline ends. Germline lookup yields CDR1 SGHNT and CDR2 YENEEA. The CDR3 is CASSFEGGWSSYNEQFF. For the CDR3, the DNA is TGTGCCAGCAGCTTCGAGGGGGGGTGGAGCTCCTACAATGAGCAGTTCTTC.

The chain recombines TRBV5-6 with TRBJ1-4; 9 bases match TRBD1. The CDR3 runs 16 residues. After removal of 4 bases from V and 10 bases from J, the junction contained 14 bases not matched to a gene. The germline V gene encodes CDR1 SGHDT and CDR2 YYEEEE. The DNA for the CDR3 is TGTGCCAGCAGCGTGGGGGGGACAGGGAAGTCGTCAAAACTGTTTTTT. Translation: CASSVGGTGKSSKLFF.

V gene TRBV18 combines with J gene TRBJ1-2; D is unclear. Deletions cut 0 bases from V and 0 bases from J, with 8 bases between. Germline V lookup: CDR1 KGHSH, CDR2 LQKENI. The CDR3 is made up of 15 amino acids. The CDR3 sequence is CASSPPSVPNYGYTF. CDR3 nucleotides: TGTGCCAGCTCACCACCCTCGGTGCCTAACTATGGCTACACCTTC.

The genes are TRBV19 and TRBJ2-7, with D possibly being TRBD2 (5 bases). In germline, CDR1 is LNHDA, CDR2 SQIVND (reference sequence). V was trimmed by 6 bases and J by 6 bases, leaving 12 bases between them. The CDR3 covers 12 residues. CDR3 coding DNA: TGTGCCAGTAGCGTAAGAGGGAGCGAGCAGTACTTC. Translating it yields CASSVRGSEQYF.

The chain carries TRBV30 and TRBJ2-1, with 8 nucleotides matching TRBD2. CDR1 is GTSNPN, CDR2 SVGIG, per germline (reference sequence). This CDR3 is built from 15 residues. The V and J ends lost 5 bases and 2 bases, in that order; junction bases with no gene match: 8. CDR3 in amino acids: CAWGLARKTYNEQFF. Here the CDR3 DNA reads TGTGCCTGGGGACTAGCCAGGAAAACCTACAATGAGCAGTTCTTC.

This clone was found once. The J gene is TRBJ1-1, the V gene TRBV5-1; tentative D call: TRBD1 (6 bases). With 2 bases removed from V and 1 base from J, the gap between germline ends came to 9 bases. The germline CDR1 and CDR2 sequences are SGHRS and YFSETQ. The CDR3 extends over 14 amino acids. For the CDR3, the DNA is TGCGCCAGCAGCTTACCAGGGGAGAACACTGAAGCTTTCTTT. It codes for CASSLPGENTEAFF.

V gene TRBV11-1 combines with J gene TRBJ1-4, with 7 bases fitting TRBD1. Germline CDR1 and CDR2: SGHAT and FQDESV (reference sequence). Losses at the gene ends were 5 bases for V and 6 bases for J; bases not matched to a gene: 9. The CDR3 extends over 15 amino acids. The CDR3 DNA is TGTGCCAGCAGCCCGGACAGGTTTGGTGATGAAAAACTGTTTTTT. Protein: CASSPDRFGDEKLFF.

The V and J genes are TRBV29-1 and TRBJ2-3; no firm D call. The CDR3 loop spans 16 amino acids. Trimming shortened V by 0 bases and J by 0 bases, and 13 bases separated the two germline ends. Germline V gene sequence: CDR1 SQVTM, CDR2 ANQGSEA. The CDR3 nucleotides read TGCAGCGTTGAAGATCGTCTAACGCTAAGCACAGATACGCAGTATTTT. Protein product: CSVEDRLTLSTDTQYF.

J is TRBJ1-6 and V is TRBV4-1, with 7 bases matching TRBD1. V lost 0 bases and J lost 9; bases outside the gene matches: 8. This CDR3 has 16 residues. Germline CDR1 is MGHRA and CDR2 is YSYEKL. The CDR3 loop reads CASSQDRQGVSSPLHF. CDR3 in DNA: TGCGCCAGCAGCCAAGATAGACAGGGAGTAAGTTCACCCCTCCACTTT.

The CDR3 DNA sequence: TGTGCCAGCAGCTTAGCGTCTAGCACAGATACGCAGTATTTT. Translation: CASSLASSTDTQYF. The chain is built from TRBV7-9 and TRBJ2-3, with unresolved D. The CDR3 spans 14 residues. Between the trimmed V and J ends, which lost 0 bases and 0 bases, there was a span of 4 bases. From germline, CDR1 is SEHNR and CDR2 FQNEAQ (reference sequence).

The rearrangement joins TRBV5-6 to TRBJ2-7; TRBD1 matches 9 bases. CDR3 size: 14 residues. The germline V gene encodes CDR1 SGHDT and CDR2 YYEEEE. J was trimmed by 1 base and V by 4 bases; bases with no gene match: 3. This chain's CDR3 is CASSRQGESYEQYF. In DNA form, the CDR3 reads TGTGCCAGCAGCCGACAGGGGGAATCCTACGAGCAGTACTTC.

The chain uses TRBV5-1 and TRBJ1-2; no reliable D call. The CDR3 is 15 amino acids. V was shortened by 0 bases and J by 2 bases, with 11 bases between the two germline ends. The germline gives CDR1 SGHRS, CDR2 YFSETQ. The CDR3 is CASSLAQGANYGYTF. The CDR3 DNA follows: TGCGCCAGCAGCTTGGCGCAAGGAGCAAACTATGGCTACACCTTC. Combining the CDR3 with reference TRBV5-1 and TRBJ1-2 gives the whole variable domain KAGVTQTPRYLIKTRGQQVTLSCSPISGHRSVSWYQQTPGQGLQFLFEYFSETQRNKGNFPGRFSGRQFSNSRSEMNVSTLELGDSALYLCASSLAQGANYGYTFGSGTRLTVV.

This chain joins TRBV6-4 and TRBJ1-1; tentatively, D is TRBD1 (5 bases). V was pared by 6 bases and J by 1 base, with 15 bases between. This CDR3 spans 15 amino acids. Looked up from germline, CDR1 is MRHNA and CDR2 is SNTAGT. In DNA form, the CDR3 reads TGTGCCAGCAGAAAACAGGACAAACCGAACACTGAAGCTTTCTTT. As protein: CASRKQDKPNTEAFF.